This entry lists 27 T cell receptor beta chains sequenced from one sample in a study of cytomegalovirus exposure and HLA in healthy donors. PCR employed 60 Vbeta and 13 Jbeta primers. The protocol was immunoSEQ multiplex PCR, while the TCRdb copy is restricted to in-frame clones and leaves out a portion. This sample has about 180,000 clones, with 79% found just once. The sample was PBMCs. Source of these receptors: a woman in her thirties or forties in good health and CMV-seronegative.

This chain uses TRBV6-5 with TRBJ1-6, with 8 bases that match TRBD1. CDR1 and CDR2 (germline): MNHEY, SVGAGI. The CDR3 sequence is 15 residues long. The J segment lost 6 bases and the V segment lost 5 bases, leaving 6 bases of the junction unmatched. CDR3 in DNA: TGTGCCAGCAGTCCCGACAGGGGAAGTAATTCACCCCTCCACTTT. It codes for CASSPDRGSNSPLHF.

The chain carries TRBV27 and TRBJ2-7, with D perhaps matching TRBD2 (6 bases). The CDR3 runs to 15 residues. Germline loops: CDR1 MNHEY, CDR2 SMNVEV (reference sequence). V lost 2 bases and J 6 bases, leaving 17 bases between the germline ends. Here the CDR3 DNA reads TGTGCCAGCAGTTTACGCGGGACTTTGGGGTTCGAGCAGTACTTC. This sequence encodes CASSLRGTLGFEQYF.

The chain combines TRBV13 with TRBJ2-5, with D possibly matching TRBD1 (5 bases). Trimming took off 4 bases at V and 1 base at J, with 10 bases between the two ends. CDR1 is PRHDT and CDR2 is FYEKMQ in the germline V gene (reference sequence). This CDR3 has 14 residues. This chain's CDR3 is CASSSQVRQETQYF. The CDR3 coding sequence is TGTGCCAGCAGCTCACAGGTACGCCAAGAGACCCAGTACTTC.

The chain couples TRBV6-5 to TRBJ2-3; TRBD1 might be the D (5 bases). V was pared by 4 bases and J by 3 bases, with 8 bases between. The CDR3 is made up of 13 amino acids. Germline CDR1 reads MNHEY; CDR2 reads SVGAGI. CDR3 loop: CASSLRQTDTQYF. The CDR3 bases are TGTGCCAGCAGTTTACGACAGACAGATACGCAGTATTTT.

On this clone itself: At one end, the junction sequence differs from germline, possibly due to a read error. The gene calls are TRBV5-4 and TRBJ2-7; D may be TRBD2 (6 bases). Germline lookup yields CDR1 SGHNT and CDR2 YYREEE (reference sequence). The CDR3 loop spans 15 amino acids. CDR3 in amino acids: CASSQEESGGYEQYF. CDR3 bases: TGCGCCAGCAGCCAAGAAGAAAGTGGAGGGTACGAGCAGTACTTC.

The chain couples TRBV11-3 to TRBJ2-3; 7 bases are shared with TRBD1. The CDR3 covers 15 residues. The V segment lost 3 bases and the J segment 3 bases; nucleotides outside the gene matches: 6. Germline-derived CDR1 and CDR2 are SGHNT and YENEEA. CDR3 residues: CASSFSDRVTDTQYF. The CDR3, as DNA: TGTGCCAGCAGCTTTTCCGACAGGGTGACAGATACGCAGTATTTT. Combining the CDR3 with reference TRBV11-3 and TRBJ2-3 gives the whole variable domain EAGVVQSPRYKIIEKKQPVAFWCNPISGHNTLYWYLQNLGQGPELLIRYENEEAVDDSQLPKDRFSAERLKGVDSTLKIQPAELGDSAVYLCASSFSDRVTDTQYFGPGTRLTVL.

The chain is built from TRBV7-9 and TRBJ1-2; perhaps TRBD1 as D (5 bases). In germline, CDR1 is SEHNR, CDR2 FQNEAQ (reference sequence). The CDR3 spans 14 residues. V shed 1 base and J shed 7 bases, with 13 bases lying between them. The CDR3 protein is CASSLEGAGFGYTF. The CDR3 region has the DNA TGTGCCAGCAGCTTAGAGGGTGCAGGGTTTGGCTACACCTTC.

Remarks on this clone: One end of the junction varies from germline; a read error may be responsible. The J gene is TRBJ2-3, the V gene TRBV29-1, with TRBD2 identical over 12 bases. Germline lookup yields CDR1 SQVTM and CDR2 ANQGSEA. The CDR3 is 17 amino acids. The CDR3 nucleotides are TGCAGCGTTGATAGGTGGGCTAGCGGGAGGGCGCTAGATCCGCAGTATTTT. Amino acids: CSVDRWASGRALDPQYF.

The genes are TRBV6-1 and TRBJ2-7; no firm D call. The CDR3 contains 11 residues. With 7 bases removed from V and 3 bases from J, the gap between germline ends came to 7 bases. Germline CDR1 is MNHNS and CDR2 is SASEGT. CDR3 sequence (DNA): TGTGCCAGCACAACCAGCTACGAGCAGTACTTC. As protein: CASTTSYEQYF.

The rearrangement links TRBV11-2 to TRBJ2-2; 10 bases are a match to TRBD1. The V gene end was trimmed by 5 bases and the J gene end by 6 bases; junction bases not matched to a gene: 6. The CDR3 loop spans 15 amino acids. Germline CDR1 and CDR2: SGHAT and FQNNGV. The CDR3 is CASSLRGQGPGELFF. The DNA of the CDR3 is TGTGCCAGCAGCCTCCGGGGACAGGGGCCCGGGGAGCTGTTTTTT. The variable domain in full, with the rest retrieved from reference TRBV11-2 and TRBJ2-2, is EAGVAQSPRYKIIEKRQSVAFWCNPISGHATLYWYQQILGQGPKLLIQFQNNGVVDDSQLPKDRFSAERLKGVDSTLKIQPAKLEDSAVYLCASSLRGQGPGELFFGEGSRLTVL.

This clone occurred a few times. CDR3: CASRVTRSGNEQFF. CDR3 in DNA: TGTGCCAGCAGAGTAACAAGGAGTGGCAATGAGCAGTTCTTC. The rearrangement joins TRBV6-5 to TRBJ2-1; no reliable D call. In germline, CDR1 is MNHEY, CDR2 SVGAGI. V lost 6 bases and J 6 bases, leaving 15 bases between the germline ends. This CDR3 has 14 residues.

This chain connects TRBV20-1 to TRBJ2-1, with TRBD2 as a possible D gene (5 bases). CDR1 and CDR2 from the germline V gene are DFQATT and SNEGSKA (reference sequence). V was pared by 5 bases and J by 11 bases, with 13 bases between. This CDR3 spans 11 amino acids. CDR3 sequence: CSALGNVKQFF. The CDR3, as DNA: TGCAGTGCTCTCGGGAACGTAAAGCAGTTCTTC.

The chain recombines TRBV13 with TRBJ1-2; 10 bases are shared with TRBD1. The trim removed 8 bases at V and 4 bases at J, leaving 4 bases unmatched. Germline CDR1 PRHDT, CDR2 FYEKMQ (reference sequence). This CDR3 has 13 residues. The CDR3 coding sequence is TGTGCCAGCCGACAGGGGGCGGCCTATGGCTACACCTTC. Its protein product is CASRQGAAYGYTF. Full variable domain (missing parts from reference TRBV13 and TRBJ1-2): AAGVIQSPRHLIKEKRETATLKCYPIPRHDTVYWYQQGPGQDPQFLISFYEKMQSDKGSIPDRFSAQQFSDYHSELNMSSLELGDSALYFCASRQGAAYGYTFGSGTRLTVV.

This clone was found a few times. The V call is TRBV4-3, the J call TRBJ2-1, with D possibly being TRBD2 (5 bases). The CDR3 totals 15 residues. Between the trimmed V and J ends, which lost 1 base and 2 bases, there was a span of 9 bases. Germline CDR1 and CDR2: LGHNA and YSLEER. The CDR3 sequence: CASSQVVGTYNEQFF. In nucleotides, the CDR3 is TGCGCCAGCAGCCAAGTCGTCGGGACCTACAATGAGCAGTTCTTC.

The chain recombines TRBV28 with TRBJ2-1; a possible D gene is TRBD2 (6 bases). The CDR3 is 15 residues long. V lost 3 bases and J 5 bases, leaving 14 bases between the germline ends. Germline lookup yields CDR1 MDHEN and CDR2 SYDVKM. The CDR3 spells CASSLAGPRNNEQFF. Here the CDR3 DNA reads TGTGCCAGCAGTTTGGCGGGACCCAGAAACAATGAGCAGTTCTTC. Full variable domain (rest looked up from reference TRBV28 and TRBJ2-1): DVKVTQSSRYLVKRTGEKVFLECVQDMDHENMFWYRQDPGLGLRLIYFSYDVKMKEKGDIPEGYSVSREKKERFSLILESASTNQTSMYLCASSLAGPRNNEQFFGPGTRLTVL.

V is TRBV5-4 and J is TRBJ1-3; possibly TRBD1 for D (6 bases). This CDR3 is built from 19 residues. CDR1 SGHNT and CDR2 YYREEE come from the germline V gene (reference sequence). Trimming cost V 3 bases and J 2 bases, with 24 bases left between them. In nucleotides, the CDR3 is TGTGCCAGCAGCTCTCCCATAGGACAGCTCACATCGGCTGGAAACACCATATATTTT. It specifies CASSSPIGQLTSAGNTIYF.

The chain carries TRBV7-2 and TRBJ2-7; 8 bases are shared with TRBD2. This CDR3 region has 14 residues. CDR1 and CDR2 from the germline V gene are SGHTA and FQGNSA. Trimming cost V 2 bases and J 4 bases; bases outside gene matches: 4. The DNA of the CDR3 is TGTGCCAGCAGCTTAATAGCGGGAATGTACGAGCAGTACTTC. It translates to CASSLIAGMYEQYF.

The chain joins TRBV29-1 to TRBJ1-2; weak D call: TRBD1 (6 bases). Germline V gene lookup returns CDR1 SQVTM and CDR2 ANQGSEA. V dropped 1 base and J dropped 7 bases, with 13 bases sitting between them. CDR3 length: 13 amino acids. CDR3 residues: CSVEGKGVSGYTF. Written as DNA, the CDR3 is TGCAGCGTTGAAGGAAAGGGGGTTAGTGGCTACACCTTC.

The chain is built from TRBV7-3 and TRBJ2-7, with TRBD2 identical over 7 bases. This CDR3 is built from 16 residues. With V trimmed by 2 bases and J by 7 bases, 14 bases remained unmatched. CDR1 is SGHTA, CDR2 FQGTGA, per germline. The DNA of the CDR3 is TGTGCCAGCAGCTTACGAGCGGGACTTCCTTCGGGGGAGCAGTACTTC. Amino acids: CASSLRAGLPSGEQYF.

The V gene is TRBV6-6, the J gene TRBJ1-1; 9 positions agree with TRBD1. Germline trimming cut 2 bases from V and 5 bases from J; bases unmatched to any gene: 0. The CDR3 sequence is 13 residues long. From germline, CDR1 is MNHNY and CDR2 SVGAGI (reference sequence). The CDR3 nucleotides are TGTGCCAGCAGTTACGACAGGGGGACTGAAGCTTTCTTT. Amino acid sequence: CASSYDRGTEAFF.

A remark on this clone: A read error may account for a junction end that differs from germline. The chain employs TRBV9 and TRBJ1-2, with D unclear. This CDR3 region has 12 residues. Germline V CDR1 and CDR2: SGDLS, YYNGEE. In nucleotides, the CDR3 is TGTGCCAGCAGGCGGTCCGACGATGGCTACGCCTTC. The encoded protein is CASRRSDDGYAF.

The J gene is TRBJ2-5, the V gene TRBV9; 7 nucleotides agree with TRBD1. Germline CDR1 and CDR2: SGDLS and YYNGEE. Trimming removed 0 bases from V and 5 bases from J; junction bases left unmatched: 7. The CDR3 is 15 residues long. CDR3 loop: CASSVGPGGLETQYF. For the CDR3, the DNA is TGTGCCAGCAGCGTAGGCCCAGGGGGTCTCGAGACCCAGTACTTC.

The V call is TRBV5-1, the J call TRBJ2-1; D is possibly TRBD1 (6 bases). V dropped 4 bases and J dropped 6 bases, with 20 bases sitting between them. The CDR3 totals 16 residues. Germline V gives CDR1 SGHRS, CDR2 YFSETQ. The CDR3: CASSPTGTKWVNEQFF. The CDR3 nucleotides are TGCGCCAGCAGCCCCACCGGGACAAAGTGGGTCAATGAGCAGTTCTTC.

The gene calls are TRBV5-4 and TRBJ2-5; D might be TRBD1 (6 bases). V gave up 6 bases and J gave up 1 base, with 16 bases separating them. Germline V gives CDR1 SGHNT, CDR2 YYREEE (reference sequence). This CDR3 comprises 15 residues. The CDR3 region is CASTSEGRGQETQYF. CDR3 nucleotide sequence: TGTGCCAGCACCTCTGAGGGCAGGGGCCAAGAGACCCAGTACTTC.

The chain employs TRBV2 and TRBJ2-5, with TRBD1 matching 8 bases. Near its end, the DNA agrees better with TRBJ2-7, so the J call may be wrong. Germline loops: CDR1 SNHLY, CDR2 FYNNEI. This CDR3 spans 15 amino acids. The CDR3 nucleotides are TGTGCCAGCAGTGAATGGCAGGGGGCCCGCTACGAGCAGTACTTC. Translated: CASSEWQGARYEQYF.

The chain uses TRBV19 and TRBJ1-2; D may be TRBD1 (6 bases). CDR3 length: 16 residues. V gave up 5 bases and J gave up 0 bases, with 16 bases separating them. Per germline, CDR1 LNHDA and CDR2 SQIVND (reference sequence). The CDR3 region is CASSGGRDPTNYGYTF. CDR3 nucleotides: TGTGCCAGTAGTGGGGGCAGGGACCCGACTAACTATGGCTACACCTTC.

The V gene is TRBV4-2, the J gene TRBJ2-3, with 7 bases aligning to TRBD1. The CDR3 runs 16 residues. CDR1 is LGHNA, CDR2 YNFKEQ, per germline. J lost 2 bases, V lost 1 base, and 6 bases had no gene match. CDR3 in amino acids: CASSQARTGNTDTQYF. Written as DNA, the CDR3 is TGTGCCAGCAGCCAAGCCCGGACAGGAAACACAGATACGCAGTATTTT.